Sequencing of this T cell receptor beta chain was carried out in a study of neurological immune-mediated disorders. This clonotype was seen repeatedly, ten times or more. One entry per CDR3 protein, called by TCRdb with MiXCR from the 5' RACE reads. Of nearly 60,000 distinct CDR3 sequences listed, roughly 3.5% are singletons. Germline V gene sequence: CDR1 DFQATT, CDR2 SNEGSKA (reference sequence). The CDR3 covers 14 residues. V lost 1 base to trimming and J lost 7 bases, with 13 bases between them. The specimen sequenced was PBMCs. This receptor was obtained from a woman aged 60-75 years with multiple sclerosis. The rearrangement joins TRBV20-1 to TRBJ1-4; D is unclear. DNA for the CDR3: TGCAGTGCTAGAGTGTCAGGCCGAAGTGAAAAACTGTTTTTT. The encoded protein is CSARVSGRSEKLFF.